These 20 T cell receptor beta chains originate from one sample sequenced in a study of breast tumors, draining lymph nodes, adjacent tissues. TCRdb analysed the multiplex PCR reads with MiXCR anew, one entry per CDR3 protein. The sample contains about 110,000 distinct CDR3 sequences, roughly 29% of which appear only once. Axillary draining lymph nodes of breast cancer patients supplied the node samples. The sequencing sample was made of axillary lymph node tissue. The source is a female donor with breast cancer. Some clones in this sample may be carry-over from other donors' samples.

This clonotype was picked up a small number of times. This could be a read error, since a much larger clone is one nucleotide away. The V call is TRBV12-3 or TRBV12-4, the J call TRBJ2-1, with unresolved D. Trimming left V 3 bases short and J 0 bases short, with 9 bases between. CDR3 length: 15 amino acids. In DNA form, the CDR3 reads TGTGCCAGCAGTTTCATGAAAATCTCCTACAATGAGCAGTTCTTC. It codes for CASSFMKISYNEQFF.

Many counts were recorded for this clonotype. This chain uses TRBV2 with TRBJ1-6, with 7 bases aligning to TRBD1. CDR1 is SNHLY and CDR2 is FYNNEI in the germline V gene. With V trimmed by 7 bases and J by 0 bases, 9 bases remained unmatched. This CDR3 is built from 17 residues. DNA for the CDR3: TGTGCCAGCACACAGGGGCCCTGGGGCTCCTATAATTCACCCCTCCACTTT. Residues: CASTQGPWGSYNSPLHF.

This clonotype was seen more than once but under ten times. With a much larger clone just one base away, this may be a read error. No conserved phenylalanine or tryptophan ends this CDR3, so it is likely a read error. The chain combines TRBV9 with TRBJ2-1; D not certain. The V and J ends lost 4 bases and 5 bases respectively, with 10 bases between them. This CDR3 is 13 amino acids long. The V gene's germline CDR1 is SGDLS and CDR2 YYNGEE. CDR3 loop: CASSTHLDNEQFS. The CDR3 region has the DNA TGTGCCAGCAGCACACATTTAGACAATGAGCAGTTCTCC.

The sample holds many counts of this clonotype. This chain links TRBV20-1 with TRBJ2-7; no firm D call. Germline V gene data show CDR1 as DFQATT and CDR2 as SNEGSKA (reference sequence). The CDR3 runs 15 residues. V shed 1 base and J shed 1 base, with 14 bases lying between them. CDR3 residues: CSARGSGSRSYEQYF. The CDR3 bases are TGCAGTGCTAGAGGATCCGGGTCCCGATCCTACGAGCAGTACTTC.

This clonotype was counted at least ten times. CDR3 DNA sequence: TGTGCCAGCAGCGGGACTAGCGGGAGCCCTTACAATGAGCAGTTCTTC. This translates into CASSGTSGSPYNEQFF. This chain connects TRBV6-1 to TRBJ2-1; 14 bases fit TRBD2. CDR3 length: 16 amino acids. The V segment lost 6 bases and the J segment 4 bases; nucleotides outside the gene matches: 5. The germline V gene encodes CDR1 MNHNS and CDR2 SASEGT.

The genes are TRBV19 and TRBJ1-1; D possibly corresponds to TRBD1 (6 bases). The length of the CDR3 is 18 residues. V dropped 3 bases and J dropped 0 bases, with 20 bases sitting between them. The germline V gene encodes CDR1 LNHDA and CDR2 SQIVND (reference sequence). DNA of the CDR3: TGTGCCAGTAGTATGGCCCGGTGGGGGGCAACAATGAACACTGAAGCTTTCTTT. Protein sequence: CASSMARWGATMNTEAFF. The whole variable domain, remainder taken from reference TRBV19 and TRBJ1-1, is DGGITQSPKYLFRKEGQNVTLSCEQNLNHDAMYWYRQDPGQGLRLIYYSQIVNDFQKGDIAEGYSVSREKKESFPLTVTSAQKNPTAFYLCASSMARWGATMNTEAFFGQGTRLTVV.

This clonotype has a count of ten or more. The chain recombines TRBV3-1 with TRBJ2-1; D may match TRBD1 or TRBD2 (5 bases each). The germline V and J ends were trimmed by 4 bases and 9 bases, with 19 bases remaining between them. The CDR3 is 15 amino acids. Germline CDR1 is LGHDT and CDR2 is YNNKEL (reference sequence). The CDR3 DNA is TGTGCCAGCAGCCCCCCTTTGGGGGAGAGGGGTGAGCAGTTCTTC. This sequence encodes CASSPPLGERGEQFF.

A word on this clonotype: One end of the junction fails to match germline, which may point to a read error. The rearrangement uses TRBV5-1 and TRBJ1-3; 9 nucleotides agree with TRBD1. The CDR3 sequence is 16 residues long. Germline CDR1 is SGHRS and CDR2 is YFSETQ. The CDR3 loop reads CASSSRDRASGNTTYF. As DNA, the CDR3 is TGCGCCAGCAGCTCCCGGGACAGGGCCTCCGGAAACACCACATATTTT.

Many counts were recorded for this clonotype. This chain uses TRBV6-6 with TRBJ1-2; a possible D gene is TRBD1 (5 bases). CDR3 length: 14 amino acids. Trimming removed 5 bases at V and 8 bases at J, with 18 bases between. Germline loops: CDR1 MNHNY, CDR2 SVGAGI (reference sequence). As DNA, the CDR3 is TGTGCCAGCAGTCCCCCCGGGGCGAGGAGGGGCTACACCTTC. Protein sequence: CASSPPGARRGYTF.

This clonotype was seen many times. V and J are TRBV4-3 and TRBJ2-3, with 13 positions matching TRBD2. Germline loops: CDR1 LGHNA, CDR2 YSLEER. The V gene end was trimmed by 4 bases and the J gene end by 3 bases; junction bases not matched to a gene: 4. The CDR3 sequence is 16 residues long. This CDR3 is CASSREGLAGTDTQYF. The CDR3 DNA reads TGCGCCAGCAGCCGGGAGGGACTAGCGGGGACAGATACGCAGTATTTT.

At least ten counts were recorded for this clonotype. The V and J genes are TRBV7-9 and TRBJ2-5; possibly TRBD1 for D (5 bases). V was shortened by 2 bases and J by 2 bases, with 6 bases between the two germline ends. This CDR3 region has 13 residues. The germline V gene has CDR1 SEHNR and CDR2 FQNEAQ (reference sequence). CDR3 sequence reads: CASSLPGQETQYF. The CDR3 DNA follows: TGTGCCAGCAGCTTACCAGGGCAAGAGACCCAGTACTTC.

This clonotype was seen more than once but under ten times. The chain uses TRBV27 and TRBJ2-6; perhaps TRBD1 as D (6 bases). The CDR3 runs 17 residues. Germline V gives CDR1 MNHEY, CDR2 SMNVEV (reference sequence). Trimming pared 3 bases from V and 2 bases from J, leaving 14 bases between. The CDR3 spells CASSFHREGAGANVLTF. The DNA for the CDR3 is TGTGCCAGCAGTTTTCACAGGGAAGGCGCTGGGGCCAACGTCCTGACTTTC.

Many counts were recorded for this clonotype. The genes are TRBV7-9 and TRBJ1-4; 8 bases are shared with TRBD1. This CDR3 is built from 13 residues. Germline V gene sequence: CDR1 SEHNR, CDR2 FQNEAQ (reference sequence). V shed 5 bases and J 8 bases; nucleotides not matched to a gene: 4. The chain's CDR3 is CASSPGQGEKLFF. The CDR3 nucleotides read TGTGCCAGCAGCCCAGGACAGGGCGAAAAACTGTTTTTT.

As to this clonotype: This clone may be a read error of a much larger clone one base away. The CDR3 does not end in the conserved phenylalanine or tryptophan, so this is likely a read error. The V gene is TRBV9, the J gene TRBJ1-2; D remains unclear. With 0 bases removed from V and 2 bases from J, the gap between germline ends came to 5 bases. The germline gives CDR1 SGDLS, CDR2 YYNGEE. The CDR3 contains 13 residues. The CDR3 DNA follows: TGTGCCAGCAGCGTAGAGGCCAACTATGGCTACACCTCC. Its protein product is CASSVEANYGYTS.

This clonotype has a handful of counts. This sequence may be a read error, since a much larger clone differs from it by one base. The chain uses TRBV5-1 and TRBJ2-2; possible D gene TRBD2, 6 bases. The germline CDR1 and CDR2 sequences are SGHRS and YFSETQ. Trimming cost V 1 base and J 6 bases, with 22 bases left between them. This CDR3 has 18 amino acids. The CDR3 DNA is TGCGCCAGCAGCTTGTATGCTCTCCAGCGGGTGGGGGCCGGGGAGCTGTTTTTT. Translation gives CASSLYALQRVGAGELFF.

This clonotype was observed a single time. The chain uses TRBV28 and TRBJ1-2; tentative D call: TRBD1 (6 bases). Germline V gene lookup returns CDR1 MDHEN and CDR2 SYDVKM. V was trimmed by 6 bases and J by 8 bases, leaving 19 bases between them. There are 14 residues in the CDR3. CDR3 DNA sequence: TGTGCCAGCAGACTTGAGGCAGGGGCGCGGGGCTACACCTTC. Translating it yields CASRLEAGARGYTF.

CDR3 in DNA: TGCAGTGCTCGTGGACTAGCGGGGGGAACCTCCGAGCAGTACTTC. Translated: CSARGLAGGTSEQYF. The chain uses TRBV20-1 and TRBJ2-7; 14 nucleotides match TRBD2. The germline V gene encodes CDR1 DFQATT and CDR2 SNEGSKA (reference sequence). J lost 6 bases, V lost 5 bases, and 9 bases had no gene match. CDR3 length: 15 residues.

This clonotype was picked up many times. V is TRBV12-3 or TRBV12-4 and J is TRBJ2-5; D perhaps matches TRBD2 (5 bases). The ends were cut back, 4 bases at V and 4 bases at J, with 16 bases in the middle. The CDR3 sequence is 15 residues long. Here the CDR3 DNA reads TGTGCCAGCAGTTCGTCCCCCGGGGTAGGAGAGACCCAGTACTTC. This encodes CASSSSPGVGETQYF.

This clonotype was recorded at least ten times. The J gene is TRBJ2-4, the V gene TRBV15; TRBD2 matches at 7 bases. The ends lost 3 bases at V and 6 bases at J; junction bases unmatched: 11. The CDR3 is 16 amino acids. Germline CDR1 is LNHNV and CDR2 is YYDKDF (reference sequence). DNA of the CDR3: TGTGCCACCAGCAGTACGACTAGCTTTAGCCTAAACATTCAGTACTTC. Protein: CATSSTTSFSLNIQYF.

This clonotype was recorded at least ten times. The CDR3 nucleotides read TGTGCCAGCAGCTTAAGTGGCAGTAGCGCAACTAATGAAAAACTGTTTTTT. Its translation is CASSLSGSSATNEKLFF. This chain links TRBV7-9 with TRBJ1-4, with D uncertain. This CDR3 has 17 residues. The V and J ends lost 2 bases and 0 bases respectively, with 13 bases between them. Per germline, CDR1 SEHNR and CDR2 FQNEAQ (reference sequence).